Each of the 32 T cell receptor beta chains below was sequenced from the same sample in a study of beta chain features in type 1 diabetes (dated by TCRdb to between 2017 and 2018). Receptor amplification or capture employed the immunoSEQ multiplex PCR assay. The entire amount of isolated RNA was reverse transcribed using the High Capacity cDNA Reverse Transcription Kit, so the sequenced TCRB transcripts were expressed ones. TCRdb took this table from immuneACCESS and kept in-frame rearrangements with V and J called. Such tables lack part of the clones; where checked against another copy, unresolved V genes explain under half of the gap, and the rest is unexplained. Within this sample are nearly 350,000 clones, with 6.5% to 10% of them counted one time only. Less than 0.45% of the sample comes from the top ten. The sequenced material came from central memory CD4+ T cells from blood. The receptors were sampled from a woman aged 18-29 years in good health.

This chain links TRBV20-1 with TRBJ1-2; D is perhaps TRBD1 (6 bases). Germline loops: CDR1 DFQATT, CDR2 SNEGSKA (reference sequence). The CDR3 has 11 residues. V was pared by 7 bases and J by 7 bases, with 13 bases between. CDR3 in DNA: TGCAGTGTAACGGACAGTCCTGGCTACACCTTC. Protein: CSVTDSPGYTF.

The chain employs TRBV29-1 and TRBJ2-3; the D is unclear. CDR1 and CDR2 from the germline V gene are SQVTM and ANQGSEA. This CDR3 region has 13 residues. The V end lost 4 bases, the J end lost 4 bases, and 12 bases lay between the germline ends. This chain's CDR3 is CSVGGRTPDTQYF. Here the CDR3 DNA reads TGCAGCGTTGGAGGCAGGACCCCAGATACGCAGTATTTT.

V usage is TRBV5-1 and J usage is TRBJ1-4; D not certain. CDR3 size: 14 residues. Germline CDR1 SGHRS, CDR2 YFSETQ. Deletions cut 1 base from V and 0 bases from J, with 4 bases between. CDR3 loop: CASSLTATNEKLFF. The CDR3 bases are TGCGCCAGCAGCTTGACAGCAACTAATGAAAAACTGTTTTTT.

Ten or more counts support this clone. The gene calls are TRBV4-2 and TRBJ1-2, with D unresolved. V lost 0 bases and J 4 bases, leaving 6 bases between the germline ends. This CDR3 region has 13 residues. In germline, CDR1 is LGHNA, CDR2 YNFKEQ. The CDR3 DNA reads as TGTGCCAGCAGCCAAGATGGCAGCTATGGCTACACCTTC. This sequence encodes CASSQDGSYGYTF.

The V and J genes are TRBV5-1 and TRBJ2-7; D might be TRBD1 or TRBD2, each matching 5 bases. V lost 3 bases to trimming and J lost 0 bases, with 13 bases between them. This CDR3 has 15 residues. The germline CDR1 and CDR2 sequences are SGHRS and YFSETQ. The DNA of the CDR3 is TGCGCCAGCAGCTCTCCGGGACGGAGCTCCTACGAGCAGTACTTC. It is translated as CASSSPGRSSYEQYF.

This clone was counted many times. The V call is TRBV9, the J call TRBJ2-1; 11 nucleotides agree with TRBD2. CDR3 length equals 16 residues. V shed 3 bases, J shed 6 bases, and the junction held 8 bases outside the gene matches. CDR1 SGDLS and CDR2 YYNGEE come from the germline V gene. As DNA, the CDR3 is TGTGCCAGCAGCGCTGCCCCCGGGACTAGCGGCAATGAGCAGTTCTTC. Protein: CASSAAPGTSGNEQFF.

This rearrangement joins TRBV25-1 to TRBJ2-1; no reliable D call. CDR3 length equals 13 residues. V was clipped by 3 bases and J by 10 bases, with 13 bases between them. Germline CDR1 reads MGHDK; CDR2 reads SYGVNS. DNA for the CDR3: TGTGCCAGCAGTGAGGAGTTGAGTTGGGAGCAGTTCTTC. Translated: CASSEELSWEQFF.

The chain couples TRBV6-1 to TRBJ2-4; unclear D gene. The V end lost 4 bases, the J end lost 0 bases, and 10 bases lay between the germline ends. There are 15 residues in the CDR3. Germline lookup yields CDR1 MNHNS and CDR2 SASEGT. CDR3 region: CASSVSYLAKNIQYF. The CDR3 DNA reads TGTGCCAGCAGTGTCTCCTATCTAGCCAAAAACATTCAGTACTTC.

This clone was counted at least ten times. This chain connects TRBV7-9 to TRBJ2-7; maybe TRBD2 (6 bases). V was shortened by 1 base and J by 9 bases, with 13 bases between the two germline ends. CDR3 length equals 13 residues. The germline V gene encodes CDR1 SEHNR and CDR2 FQNEAQ (reference sequence). CDR3 in amino acids: CASSLDGGMGQYF. For the CDR3, the DNA is TGTGCCAGCAGCTTAGACGGCGGGATGGGGCAGTACTTC.

This clone has a handful of counts. V is TRBV7-9 and J is TRBJ2-7; 12 bases agree with TRBD2. This CDR3 has 15 amino acids. The V gene's germline CDR1 is SEHNR and CDR2 FQNEAQ (reference sequence). J gave up 2 bases and V 6 bases, and 5 bases lay outside the gene matches. The CDR3 loop is CASSSLAGGPYEQYF. CDR3 nucleotide sequence: TGTGCCAGCAGTTCCCTAGCGGGAGGGCCCTACGAGCAGTACTTC. The variable domain in full, completed from reference TRBV7-9 and TRBJ2-7, reads DTGVSQNPRHKITKRGQNVTFRCDPISEHNRLYWYRQTLGQGPEFLTYFQNEAQLEKSRLLSDRFSAERPKGSFSTLEIQRTEQGDSAMYLCASSSLAGGPYEQYFGPGTRLTVT.

This clone was counted ten times or more. V is TRBV7-9 and J is TRBJ2-2, with 9 bases lining up with TRBD2. V dropped 8 bases and J dropped 7; count of bases not matched to a gene: 8. Germline-derived CDR1 and CDR2 are SEHNR and FQNEAQ (reference sequence). The CDR3 has 14 residues. The CDR3, as DNA: TGTGCCAGCGGTAGCGGGAGCGATTTCGGGGAGCTGTTTTTT. It translates to CASGSGSDFGELFF.

This clone was detected a few times. V is TRBV18 and J is TRBJ2-7; 8 bases map to TRBD1. The germline V gene has CDR1 KGHSH and CDR2 LQKENI. The CDR3 runs to 16 residues. V shed 8 bases, J shed 2 bases, and the junction held 14 bases outside the gene matches. CDR3 protein: CASRQPTGTGTYEQYF. CDR3 DNA: TGTGCCAGCCGACAACCCACCGGGACAGGAACCTACGAGCAGTACTTC.

This clone was detected a few times. V is TRBV7-3 and J is TRBJ2-1; 8 bases are shared with TRBD2. V was clipped by 2 bases and J by 3 bases; unmatched bases: 3. The germline V gene has CDR1 SGHTA and CDR2 FQGTGA. The CDR3 is 15 residues long. The chain's CDR3 is CASSLLLADYNEQFF. Written as DNA, the CDR3 is TGTGCCAGCAGCTTATTACTAGCGGACTACAATGAGCAGTTCTTC.

The chain uses TRBV6-5 and TRBJ2-3; the D is unclear. The germline CDR1 and CDR2 sequences are MNHEY and SVGAGI. This CDR3 is 15 amino acids long. Trimming left V 2 bases short and J 0 bases short, with 9 bases between. The CDR3 here is CASSYARSSTDTQYF. DNA for the CDR3: TGTGCCAGCAGTTACGCCCGGTCTAGCACAGATACGCAGTATTTT.

The chain is built from TRBV9 and TRBJ2-3; 7 bases are shared with TRBD2. Germline CDR1 SGDLS, CDR2 YYNGEE. The CDR3 consists of 17 residues. V lost 2 bases, J lost 3 bases, and 12 bases stayed unmatched. Written as DNA, the CDR3 is TGTGCCAGCAGCGTTACTCCGGGAGGAAGGGGAACAGATACGCAGTATTTT. Translating it yields CASSVTPGGRGTDTQYF. Looking up the rest from reference TRBV9 and TRBJ2-3 gives the full variable domain: DSGVTQTPKHLITATGQRVTLRCSPRSGDLSVYWYQQSLDQGLQFLIQYYNGEERAKGNILERFSAQQFPDLHSELNLSSLELGDSALYFCASSVTPGGRGTDTQYFGPGTRLTVL.

This CDR3 reads CASSLWAGTNYGYTF. For the CDR3, the DNA is TGTGCCAGCAGCCTGTGGGCAGGGACTAACTATGGCTACACCTTC. The chain employs TRBV11-2 and TRBJ1-2, with D maybe TRBD1 (5 bases). V was cut by 5 bases and J by 0 bases, with 13 bases left in between. The CDR3 totals 15 residues. The germline V gene encodes CDR1 SGHAT and CDR2 FQNNGV.

The J gene is TRBJ1-5, the V gene TRBV7-2; D gene uncertain. Per germline, CDR1 SGHTA and CDR2 FQGNSA. Trimming took off 5 bases at V and 5 bases at J, with 16 bases between the two ends. CDR3 length: 15 amino acids. CDR3: CASSIRAAGDQPQHF. Written as DNA, the CDR3 is TGTGCCAGCAGCATAAGGGCAGCGGGCGATCAGCCCCAGCATTTT.

The CDR3 bases are TGTGCCAGCAGCCAAGAGGTGCTAGCGGGTCATGAGCAGTTCTTC. This gives the protein CASSQEVLAGHEQFF. V is TRBV4-2 and J is TRBJ2-1; 8 positions agree with TRBD2. Trimming took 0 bases from V and 8 from J; bases not matched to a gene: 6. CDR3 length: 15 amino acids. Germline values: CDR1 LGHNA, CDR2 YNFKEQ.

This clone was detected a few times. This chain joins TRBV11-1 and TRBJ2-1, with D possibly being TRBD1 (5 bases). The CDR3 totals 13 residues. Trimming pared 3 bases from V and 3 bases from J, leaving 6 bases between. CDR1 is SGHAT, CDR2 FQDESV, per germline (reference sequence). CDR3 sequence reads: CASSLGHYNEQFF. The DNA of the CDR3 is TGTGCCAGCAGCTTGGGGCACTACAATGAGCAGTTCTTC.

This clone was found many times. The V gene is TRBV29-1, the J gene TRBJ2-1; TRBD1 aligns across 7 bases. The CDR3 loop spans 13 amino acids. The germline V gene encodes CDR1 SQVTM and CDR2 ANQGSEA. J gave up 7 bases and V 6 bases, and 9 bases lay outside the gene matches. In nucleotides, the CDR3 is TGCAGCGTACAGGGGTTTGCTGGGAATGAGCAGTTCTTC. It is translated as CSVQGFAGNEQFF.

The chain links TRBV6-5 to TRBJ2-7, with 12 bases that match TRBD2. The CDR3 contains 15 residues. V lost 4 bases, J lost 5 bases, and 6 bases stayed unmatched. Germline CDR1 is MNHEY and CDR2 is SVGAGI. The CDR3, as DNA: TGTGCCAGCAGTTTGGCTAGCGGGAGGGGGGACGAGCAGTACTTC. Its translation: CASSLASGRGDEQYF.

The V and J genes are TRBV7-8 and TRBJ2-7, with D possibly matching TRBD2 (6 bases). Germline CDR1 is SGHVS and CDR2 is FQNEAQ. The CDR3 sequence is 14 residues long. Trimming cost V 3 bases and J 7 bases, with 16 bases left between them. The CDR3 sequence is CASSFDGSYGEQYF. CDR3 bases: TGTGCCAGCAGCTTTGACGGGAGTTATGGGGAGCAGTACTTC.

The genes are TRBV7-9 and TRBJ2-7; the D is unclear. Per germline, CDR1 SEHNR and CDR2 FQNEAQ (reference sequence). This CDR3 has 15 residues. Trimming stripped 5 bases from V and 2 bases from J, with 16 bases between. CDR3 DNA: TGTGCCAGCAGCCAAGATAAGAGTGTTACCTACGAGCAGTACTTC. Amino acid sequence: CASSQDKSVTYEQYF.

The J gene is TRBJ2-5, the V gene TRBV19; D is uncertain. The CDR3 is 13 residues long. V was cut by 3 bases and J by 4 bases, with 9 bases left in between. From germline, CDR1 is LNHDA and CDR2 SQIVND (reference sequence). CDR3 loop: CASSIMIGETQYF. In DNA form, the CDR3 reads TGTGCCAGTAGTATTATGATTGGAGAGACCCAGTACTTC.

This clone has ten or more counts. V is TRBV19 and J is TRBJ2-7, with 10 positions matching TRBD2. CDR3 size: 19 residues. The germline V gene has CDR1 LNHDA and CDR2 SQIVND (reference sequence). With 5 bases clipped from V and 1 base from J, the junction kept 17 bases outside the gene matches. The CDR3 protein is CASSLGYTSGTRRSYEQYF. CDR3 bases: TGTGCCAGTAGTCTCGGGTATACTAGCGGGACTAGAAGATCCTACGAGCAGTACTTC.

The chain recombines TRBV6-5 with TRBJ2-7; TRBD2 matches at 12 bases. The ends lost 5 bases at V and 7 bases at J; junction bases unmatched: 9. The CDR3 sequence is 15 residues long. The germline CDR1 and CDR2 sequences are MNHEY and SVGAGI. CDR3 nucleotides: TGTGCCAGCAGTAGTGTAACTAGCGGGAGGTTTGAGCAGTACTTC. Its protein is CASSSVTSGRFEQYF.

The genes are TRBV27 and TRBJ2-5; 8 bases are a match to TRBD2. V was pared by 3 bases and J by 5 bases, with 20 bases of the junction left unmatched. This CDR3 region has 19 residues. CDR1 MNHEY and CDR2 SMNVEV come from the germline V gene (reference sequence). CDR3 DNA: TGTGCCAGCAGTTTGCGGACTCCCGCTAGCGGGCGAGGGGGGGAGACCCAGTACTTC. This codes for CASSLRTPASGRGGETQYF.

This clone was detected only a few times. The CDR3 protein is CASSPPSMLRNTEAFF. CDR3 in DNA: TGTGCCAGCTCACCGCCGAGCATGTTACGGAACACTGAAGCTTTCTTT. The rearrangement uses TRBV18 and TRBJ1-1; D unresolved. Germline CDR1 is KGHSH and CDR2 is LQKENI. The CDR3 totals 16 residues. V dropped 3 bases and J dropped 1 base, with 15 bases sitting between them.

V and J are TRBV11-2 and TRBJ1-2; TRBD1 matches at 8 bases. J was trimmed by 5 bases and V by 5 bases; bases with no gene match: 10. The CDR3 runs 15 residues. CDR1 is SGHAT, CDR2 FQNNGV, per germline. The CDR3 loop is CASSEGTGPQYGYTF. The CDR3 DNA is TGTGCCAGCAGCGAGGGGACAGGTCCCCAGTATGGCTACACCTTC.

The sample holds many counts of this clone. The gene calls are TRBV28 and TRBJ2-1; 7 nucleotides match TRBD2. The CDR3 contains 15 residues. Germline V gene sequence: CDR1 MDHEN, CDR2 SYDVKM. V shed 8 bases, J shed 5 bases, and the junction held 12 bases outside the gene matches. CDR3 DNA: TGTGCCAGCGCCTCACTAGCGACTTGGGACAATGAGCAGTTCTTC. Its protein product is CASASLATWDNEQFF.

The V call is TRBV19, the J call TRBJ2-1, with D possibly being TRBD2 (6 bases). The CDR3 runs 14 residues. CDR1 LNHDA and CDR2 SQIVND come from the germline V gene (reference sequence). Trimming removed 3 bases at V and 7 bases at J, with 13 bases between. The CDR3 reads CASSIGGSGNEQFF. CDR3 DNA sequence: TGTGCCAGTAGTATTGGAGGGAGCGGGAATGAGCAGTTCTTC.

This clone showed up many times. The chain is built from TRBV2 and TRBJ1-1; D unresolved. Per the germline V gene, CDR1 is SNHLY and CDR2 is FYNNEI. The CDR3 is 14 residues long. The V gene lost 2 bases and the J gene lost 3 bases, with 10 bases spanning the gap. The CDR3 DNA is TGTGCCAGCAGTGAATGGCGCGGTTACACTGAAGCTTTCTTT. Encoded protein: CASSEWRGYTEAFF. Supplemented by reference TRBV2 and TRBJ1-1, the full variable domain reads EPEVTQTPSHQVTQMGQEVILRCVPISNHLYFYWYRQILGQKVEFLVSFYNNEISEKSEIFDDQFSVERPDGSNFTLKIRSTKLEDSAMYFCASSEWRGYTEAFFGQGTRLTVV.